This is a list of T cell receptor beta chains from one sample in a study of circulating and synovial CD4+ cells in juvenile arthritis. Libraries were prepared by immunoSEQ multiplex PCR; TCRdb keeps only in-frame clonotypes and omits some of them. The sample carries under 35,000 clones, 80% to 95% recorded once. Sequencing was performed on CD4+ T cells from blood. These receptors originate from a human donor with juvenile idiopathic arthritis. Both conserved end residues are part of each CDR3. Size is stated for part of the rows, as once, few or many counts, or as a class when the clone is expanded.

TRBV4-2,NA,17,CASSQETGSSGANVLTF
TRBV19,NA,17,CASSIGSAGSSGNTIYF
TRBV19,NA,16,CASTKMGDGNTGELFF
TRBV9,NA,18,CASSVGGGQLVGDNEQFF
TRBV28,NA,16,CASSSSGTGVLYGYTF
TRBV11-1,NA,12,CASSPRAHEQYF
TRBV5-4,NA,15,CASSLAGGGGNTIYF
TRBV6-5,NA,16,CASSYGGPSAYNEQFF
TRBV2,NA,12,CASSSRAGELFF
TRBV7-2,NA,13,CASSKGAAGELFF
TRBV28,NA,13,CASTLGGPYEQYF
TRBV29-1,NA,19,CSVSPDRRAAGGTFGEQYF
TRBV27,NA,19,CASSEGQGTRGGGANVLTF
TRBV7-3,once,14,CASSSLAGGHEQYF
TRBV10-3,NA,13,CAISGGTIGELFF
TRBV7-9,NA,17,CASSPGTGVSSGNTIYF
TRBV7-9,once,16,CASSARVDRSSYEQYF
TRBV4-1,NA,13,CASSQTGSSVQYF
TRBV27,NA,14,CASSSQGTNTEAFF
TRBV6-5,NA,12,CASRDRGAEAFF
TRBV5-5,once,16,CASSLDPGTSYNEQFF
TRBV9,NA,15,CASSVGAGPSLEQYF
TRBV5-1,NA,17,CASSLGGLVSGANVLTF
TRBV20-1,NA,11,CSATRRETQYF
TRBV5-1,NA,17,CASSLSLAGGSYNEQFF
TRBV30,once,16,CAWRKRLRDFTDTQYF
TRBV11-2,NA,16,CASSPGGPSSYNEQFF
TRBV27,NA,15,CASSSVAGFGQPQHF
TRBV28,NA,13,CASSPQMNTEAFF
TRBV11-3,NA,16,CASSLQGALSTDTQYF
TRBV15,NA,14,CATSRDPSNYGYTF
TRBV5-1,NA,14,CASSLMTVNTEAFF
TRBV6-1,NA,15,CASFSQGGGSYEQYF
TRBV5-1,NA,15,CASSPRTGTNYGYTF
TRBV28,once,15,CASSLGQGANNEQFF
TRBV5-4,NA,16,CASSPWGQGSDYEQYF
TRBV7-3,NA,16,CASTSPGQGAIGGYTF
TRBV7-8,NA,14,CASSPDSLNTEAFF
TRBV6-1,NA,17,CASSESGTLRVSGELFF
TRBV9,NA,13,CASSVGEVGGYTF
TRBV5-1,once,14,CASSPEDLQETQYF
TRBV28,NA,17,CATHRSGGAANTGELFF
TRBV5-1,NA,15,CASSASGTADEKLFF
TRBV28,NA,16,CASSPPQGRGLYEQYF
TRBV21-1,NA,15,CASTPRGDRDYEQYF
TRBV10-1,NA,12,CASTQGWYEQYF
TRBV18,NA,13,CASSPSGNQPQHF
TRBV7-8,NA,16,CASSLAGAGGSYGYTF
TRBV15,NA,15,CATSRSTGPRQPQHF
TRBV13,NA,15,CASSLRKPNTGELFF
TRBV10-1,NA,13,CASSRQGGTEAFF
TRBV27,few,14,CASIRHGTGTEAFF